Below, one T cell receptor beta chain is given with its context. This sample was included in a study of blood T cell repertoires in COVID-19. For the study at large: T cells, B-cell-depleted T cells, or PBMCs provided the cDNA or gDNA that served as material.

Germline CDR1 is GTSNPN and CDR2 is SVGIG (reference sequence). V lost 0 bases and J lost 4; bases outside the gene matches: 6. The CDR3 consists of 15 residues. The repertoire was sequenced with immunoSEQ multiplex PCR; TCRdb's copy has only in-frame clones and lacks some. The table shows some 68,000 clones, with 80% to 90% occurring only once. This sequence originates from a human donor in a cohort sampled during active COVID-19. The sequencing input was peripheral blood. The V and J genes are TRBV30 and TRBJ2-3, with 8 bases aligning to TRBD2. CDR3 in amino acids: CAWSVTGGPADTQYF. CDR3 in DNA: TGTGCCTGGAGTGTGACGGGGGGGCCGGCAGATACGCAGTATTTT.